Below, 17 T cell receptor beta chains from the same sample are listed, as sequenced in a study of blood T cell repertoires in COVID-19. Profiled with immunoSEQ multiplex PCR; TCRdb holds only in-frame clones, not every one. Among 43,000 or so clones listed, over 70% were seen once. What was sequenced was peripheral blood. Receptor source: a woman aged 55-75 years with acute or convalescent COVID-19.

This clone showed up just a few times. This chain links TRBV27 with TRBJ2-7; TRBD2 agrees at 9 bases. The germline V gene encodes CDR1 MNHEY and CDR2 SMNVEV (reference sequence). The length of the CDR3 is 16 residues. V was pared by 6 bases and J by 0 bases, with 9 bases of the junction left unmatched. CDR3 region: CASRGERGAGSYEQYF. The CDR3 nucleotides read TGTGCCAGCAGAGGGGAGCGGGGGGCCGGCTCCTACGAGCAGTACTTC.

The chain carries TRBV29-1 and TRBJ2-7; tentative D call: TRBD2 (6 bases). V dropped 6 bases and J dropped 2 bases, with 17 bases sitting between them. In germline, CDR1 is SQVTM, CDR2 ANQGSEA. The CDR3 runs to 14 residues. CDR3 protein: CSVRSGLTTYEQYF. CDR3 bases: TGCAGCGTGAGATCTGGACTAACAACCTACGAGCAGTACTTC.

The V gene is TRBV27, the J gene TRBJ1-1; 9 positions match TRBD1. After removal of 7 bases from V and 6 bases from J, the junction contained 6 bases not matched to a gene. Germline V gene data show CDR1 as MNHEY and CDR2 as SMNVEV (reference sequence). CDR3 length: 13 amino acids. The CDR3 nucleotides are TGTGCCAGCAAGAGACAGGGGGGTTCTGAAGCTTTCTTT. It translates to CASKRQGGSEAFF.

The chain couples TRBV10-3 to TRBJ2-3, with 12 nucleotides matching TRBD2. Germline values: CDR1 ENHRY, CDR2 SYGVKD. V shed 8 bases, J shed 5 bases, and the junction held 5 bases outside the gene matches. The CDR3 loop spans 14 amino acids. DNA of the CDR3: TGTGCCATCGCTAGCGGGGGGGCGGAAGATACGCAGTATTTT. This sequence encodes CAIASGGAEDTQYF.

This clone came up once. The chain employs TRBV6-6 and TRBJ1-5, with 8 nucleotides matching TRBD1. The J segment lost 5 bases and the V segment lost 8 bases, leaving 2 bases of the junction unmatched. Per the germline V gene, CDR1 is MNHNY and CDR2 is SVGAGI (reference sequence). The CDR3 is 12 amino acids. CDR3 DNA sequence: TGTGCCAGCGGACAGGGCGATCAGCCCCAGCATTTT. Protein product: CASGQGDQPQHF.

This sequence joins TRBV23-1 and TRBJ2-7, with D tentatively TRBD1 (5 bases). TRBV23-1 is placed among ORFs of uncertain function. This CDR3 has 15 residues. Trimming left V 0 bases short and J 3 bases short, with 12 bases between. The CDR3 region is CASSQSMEGDYEQYF. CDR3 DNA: TGCGCCAGCAGTCAATCGATGGAAGGGGACTACGAGCAGTACTTC.

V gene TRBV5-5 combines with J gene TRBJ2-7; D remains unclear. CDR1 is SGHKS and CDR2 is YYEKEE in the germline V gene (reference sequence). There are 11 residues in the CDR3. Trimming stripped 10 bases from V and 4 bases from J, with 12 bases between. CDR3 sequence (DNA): TGTGCCCTCGGTGCGACTTACGAGCAGTACTTC. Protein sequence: CALGATYEQYF.

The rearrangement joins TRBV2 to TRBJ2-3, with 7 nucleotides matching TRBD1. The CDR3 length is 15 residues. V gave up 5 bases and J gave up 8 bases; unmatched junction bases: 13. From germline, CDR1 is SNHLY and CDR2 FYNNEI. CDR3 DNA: TGTGCCAGCAGTCCGATGTGGGACAGAAGGGGTACGCAGTATTTT. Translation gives CASSPMWDRRGTQYF.

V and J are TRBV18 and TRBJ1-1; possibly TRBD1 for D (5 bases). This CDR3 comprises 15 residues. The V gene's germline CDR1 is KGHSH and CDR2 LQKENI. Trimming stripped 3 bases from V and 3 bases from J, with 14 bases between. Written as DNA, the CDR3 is TGTGCCAGCTCACCCCTAGACAGTACCTACACTGAAGCTTTCTTT. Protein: CASSPLDSTYTEAFF.

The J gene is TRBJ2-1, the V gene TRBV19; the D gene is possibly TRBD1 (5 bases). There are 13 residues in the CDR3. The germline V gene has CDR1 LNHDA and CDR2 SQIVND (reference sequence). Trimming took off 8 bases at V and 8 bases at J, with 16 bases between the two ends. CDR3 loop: CASARALTDEQFF. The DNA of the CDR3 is TGTGCCAGTGCCAGGGCCCTTACGGATGAGCAGTTCTTC.

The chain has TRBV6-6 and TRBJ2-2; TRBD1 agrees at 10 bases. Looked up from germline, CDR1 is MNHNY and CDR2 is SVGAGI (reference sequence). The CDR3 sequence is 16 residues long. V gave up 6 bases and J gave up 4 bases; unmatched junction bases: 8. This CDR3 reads CASSRGQGGSTGELFF. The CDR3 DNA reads TGTGCCAGCAGCCGAGGACAGGGGGGAAGCACCGGGGAGCTGTTTTTT.

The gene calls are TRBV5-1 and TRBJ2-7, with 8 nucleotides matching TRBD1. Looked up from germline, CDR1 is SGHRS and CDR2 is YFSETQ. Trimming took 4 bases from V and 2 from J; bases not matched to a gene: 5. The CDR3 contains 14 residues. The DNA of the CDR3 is TGCGCCAGCAGCGCCCGGACAGGGACCTACGAGCAGTACTTC. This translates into CASSARTGTYEQYF.

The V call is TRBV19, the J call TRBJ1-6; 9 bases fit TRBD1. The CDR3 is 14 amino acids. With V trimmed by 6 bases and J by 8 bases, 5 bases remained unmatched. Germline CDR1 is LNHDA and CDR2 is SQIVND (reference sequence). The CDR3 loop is CASRLTGGDSPLHF. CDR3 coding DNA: TGTGCCAGTAGATTGACAGGGGGGGATTCACCCCTCCACTTT.

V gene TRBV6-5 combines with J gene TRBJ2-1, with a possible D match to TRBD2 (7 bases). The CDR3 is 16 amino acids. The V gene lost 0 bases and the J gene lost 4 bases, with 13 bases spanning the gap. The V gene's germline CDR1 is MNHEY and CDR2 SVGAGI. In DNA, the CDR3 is TGTGCCAGCAGTTACTCGAGGGGGGGGAAATACAATGAGCAGTTCTTC. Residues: CASSYSRGGKYNEQFF.

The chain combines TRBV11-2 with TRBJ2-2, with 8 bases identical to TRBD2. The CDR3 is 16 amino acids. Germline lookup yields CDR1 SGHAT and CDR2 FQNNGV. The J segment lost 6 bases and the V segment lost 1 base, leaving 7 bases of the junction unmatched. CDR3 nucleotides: TGTGCCAGCAGCTTAGGGGTAGCGGGGTTTGCCGGGGAGCTGTTTTTT. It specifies CASSLGVAGFAGELFF.

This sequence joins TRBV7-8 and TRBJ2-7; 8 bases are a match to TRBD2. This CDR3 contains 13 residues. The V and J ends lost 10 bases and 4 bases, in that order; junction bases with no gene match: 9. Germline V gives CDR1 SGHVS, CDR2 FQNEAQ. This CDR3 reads CATGPSGRYEQYF. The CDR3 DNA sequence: TGTGCCACCGGGCCGAGCGGGAGATACGAGCAGTACTTC. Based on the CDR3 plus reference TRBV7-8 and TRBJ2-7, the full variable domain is GAGVSQSPRYKVAKRGQDVALRCDPISGHVSLFWYQQALGQGPEFLTYFQNEAQLDKSGLPSDRFFAERPEGSVSTLKIQRTQQEDSAVYLCATGPSGRYEQYFGPGTRLTVT.

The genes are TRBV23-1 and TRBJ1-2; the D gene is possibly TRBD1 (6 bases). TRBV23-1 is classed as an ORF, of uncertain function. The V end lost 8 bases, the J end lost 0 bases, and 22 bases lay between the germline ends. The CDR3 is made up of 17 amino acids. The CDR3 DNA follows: TGCGCCAGCGGCCACTTCCCTGGACAGACACCTAACTATGGCTACACCTTC. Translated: CASGHFPGQTPNYGYTF.